A single sample gave rise to the 26 T cell receptor beta chains below, sequenced in a study of graft-versus-host responses after intestinal transplantation. The assay was immunoSEQ multiplex PCR, and TCRdb's table has in-frame clones only and misses some. The sample comprises around 100,000 clones, around 94% of which are singletons, and more than 0.9% rests with the top ten. Antigens of these TCRs are unknown. The input for sequencing was unstimulated CD8+ T cells sorted from spleen or lymph node cells, taken before transplant. Source of these receptors: a human donor who was the organ donor for an intestinal transplant.

This chain joins TRBV6-6 and TRBJ2-1; TRBD2 might be the D (5 bases). The CDR3 is made up of 13 amino acids. Trimming shortened V by 2 bases and J by 3 bases, and 5 bases separated the two germline ends. The germline CDR1 and CDR2 sequences are MNHNY and SVGAGI (reference sequence). CDR3 nucleotides: TGTGCCAGCAGTTACGGACTCTACAATGAGCAGTTCTTC. It yields the protein CASSYGLYNEQFF.

The chain carries TRBV6-4 and TRBJ2-1; D is ambiguous. Per germline, CDR1 MRHNA and CDR2 SNTAGT. V was trimmed by 5 bases and J by 0 bases, leaving 14 bases between them. CDR3 length equals 16 residues. The CDR3 nucleotides are TGTGCCAGCAGTCAAACGTTTGGCGGCTCCTACAATGAGCAGTTCTTC. This codes for CASSQTFGGSYNEQFF.

The CDR3 region has the DNA TGTGCCAGCAGCAGGGACATCGAGCAGTACTTC. Amino acids: CASSRDIEQYF. The rearrangement joins TRBV7-2 to TRBJ2-7; maybe TRBD1 (6 bases). Trimming left V 5 bases short and J 6 bases short, with 8 bases between. There are 11 residues in the CDR3. CDR1 SGHTA and CDR2 FQGNSA come from the germline V gene. The variable domain in full, with the rest retrieved from reference TRBV7-2 and TRBJ2-7, is GAGVSQSPSNKVTEKGKDVELRCDPISGHTALYWYRQSLGQGLEFLIYFQGNSAPDKSGLPSDRFSAERTGGSVSTLTIQRTQQEDSAVYLCASSRDIEQYFGPGTRLTVT.

The chain joins TRBV6-4 to TRBJ1-1; D uncertain. With 6 bases removed from V and 6 bases from J, the gap between germline ends came to 17 bases. Germline-derived CDR1 and CDR2 are MRHNA and SNTAGT. CDR3 length equals 14 residues. For the CDR3, the DNA is TGTGCCAGCAGCGTAACCCCGACGACCCCTGAAGCTTTCTTT. It codes for CASSVTPTTPEAFF.

This clone showed up just a few times. The V and J genes are TRBV27 and TRBJ2-7; TRBD2 agrees at 13 bases. There are 15 residues in the CDR3. Looked up from germline, CDR1 is MNHEY and CDR2 is SMNVEV (reference sequence). With V trimmed by 4 bases and J by 6 bases, 6 bases remained unmatched. The CDR3 here is CASSSTSGRVGEQYF. CDR3 coding DNA: TGTGCCAGCAGTTCAACTAGCGGGAGGGTGGGCGAGCAGTACTTC.

The chain recombines TRBV29-1 with TRBJ1-3; no reliable D call. The tail of the sequence fits TRBJ2-2 better, so the J call may be wrong. Germline lookup yields CDR1 SQVTM and CDR2 ANQGSEA. The CDR3 is 12 residues long. The CDR3 nucleotides read TGCAGCGCCCCGGAGAGCACCGGGGAGCTGTTTTTT. Translated: CSAPESTGELFF.

The chain is built from TRBV7-6 and TRBJ2-1; 9 bases are shared with TRBD1. Germline CDR1 and CDR2: SGHVS and FNYEAQ. The CDR3 sequence is 16 residues long. J was trimmed by 7 bases and V by 4 bases; bases with no gene match: 11. CDR3 sequence reads: CASSSKGTGYRNEQFF. Here the CDR3 DNA reads TGTGCCAGCAGCTCAAAGGGGACAGGGTACCGGAATGAGCAGTTCTTC.

This chain uses TRBV18 with TRBJ2-7; 9 nucleotides match TRBD1. Germline lookup yields CDR1 KGHSH and CDR2 LQKENI. The CDR3 is 15 residues long. Germline trimming cut 3 bases from V and 3 bases from J; bases unmatched to any gene: 6. For the CDR3, the DNA is TGTGCCAGCTCACCGGACAGGGGTGTCTTCTACGAGCAGTACTTC. Encoded protein: CASSPDRGVFYEQYF.

The chain has TRBV4-2 and TRBJ2-7, with D unresolved. CDR1 is LGHNA and CDR2 is YNFKEQ in the germline V gene. Deletions cut 3 bases from V and 3 bases from J, with 15 bases between. This CDR3 region has 15 residues. CDR3 sequence reads: CASSQNNKAGYEQYF. CDR3 in DNA: TGTGCCAGCAGCCAGAATAACAAAGCCGGCTACGAGCAGTACTTC.

The chain combines TRBV9 with TRBJ2-3; D uncertain. The CDR3 loop spans 14 amino acids. The germline V gene encodes CDR1 SGDLS and CDR2 YYNGEE. The V gene lost 0 bases and the J gene lost 2 bases, with 7 bases spanning the gap. In DNA, the CDR3 is TGTGCCAGCAGCGTAGAGGACCTCACAGATACGCAGTATTTT. Translated: CASSVEDLTDTQYF.

The chain is built from TRBV28 and TRBJ2-7, with a possible D match to TRBD2 (5 bases). CDR1 is MDHEN and CDR2 is SYDVKM in the germline V gene. The V end was cut by 5 bases, the J end by 4 bases, with 9 bases between. The CDR3 runs 12 residues. DNA of the CDR3: TGTGCCAGCAGTCCGGGGTTTTACGAGCAGTACTTC. Translated, it gives CASSPGFYEQYF.

This clone was picked up one time. The V and J genes are TRBV30 and TRBJ1-3; D ambiguous. The V end lost 4 bases, the J end lost 0 bases, and 10 bases lay between the germline ends. The CDR3 extends over 14 amino acids. CDR1 is GTSNPN, CDR2 SVGIG, per germline (reference sequence). The CDR3 is CAWTTWSSGNTIYF. CDR3 DNA: TGTGCCTGGACCACTTGGAGCTCTGGAAACACCATATATTTT.

J is TRBJ1-1 and V is TRBV30; the D gene is possibly TRBD1 (5 bases). Trimming cost V 0 bases and J 4 bases, with 12 bases left between them. Germline CDR1 is GTSNPN and CDR2 is SVGIG (reference sequence). The CDR3 has 14 amino acids. The CDR3 reads CAWSVARASTEAFF. CDR3 coding DNA: TGTGCCTGGAGTGTAGCCAGGGCGAGCACTGAAGCTTTCTTT.

The chain joins TRBV7-2 to TRBJ2-5; 9 positions match TRBD2. The J call is doubtful: the DNA matches TRBJ2-7 better. Germline V gives CDR1 SGHTA, CDR2 FQGNSA. The CDR3 extends over 16 amino acids. The CDR3 DNA follows: TGTGCCAGCAGCCCCACCCCAACTAGCGGGTTTTACGAGCAGTACTTC. Amino acids: CASSPTPTSGFYEQYF.

The chain couples TRBV28 to TRBJ2-7; tentatively, D is TRBD1 (5 bases). The V end lost 2 bases, the J end lost 4 bases, and 9 bases lay between the germline ends. The germline V gene encodes CDR1 MDHEN and CDR2 SYDVKM. The CDR3 is made up of 13 amino acids. CDR3 sequence reads: CASSLPPGYEQYF. Written as DNA, the CDR3 is TGTGCCAGCAGTTTACCCCCAGGGTACGAGCAGTACTTC.

The chain links TRBV4-2 to TRBJ2-7; 9 bases line up with TRBD2. The junction had 6 bases not matched to a gene; V was cut back by 2 bases and J by 7 bases. Looked up from germline, CDR1 is LGHNA and CDR2 is YNFKEQ. This CDR3 comprises 14 residues. DNA for the CDR3: TGTGCCAGCAGCCAAATAGCGGGAGACGGGGAGCAGTACTTC. Translation: CASSQIAGDGEQYF.

The J gene is TRBJ2-3, the V gene TRBV28; unclear D gene. Looked up from germline, CDR1 is MDHEN and CDR2 is SYDVKM. The V end lost 6 bases, the J end lost 6 bases, and 7 bases lay between the germline ends. CDR3 length equals 11 residues. Here the CDR3 DNA reads TGTGCCAGCAGGGAAGGGGATACGCAGTATTTT. This sequence encodes CASREGDTQYF.

The chain has TRBV28 and TRBJ2-1, with 8 bases fitting TRBD1. CDR1 and CDR2 (germline): MDHEN, SYDVKM. J gave up 0 bases and V 5 bases, and 3 bases lay outside the gene matches. This CDR3 region has 15 residues. The CDR3 DNA sequence: TGTGCCAGCAGTAAGACAGGGGCCTCCTACAATGAGCAGTTCTTC. Amino acids: CASSKTGASYNEQFF. Complete variable domain (other parts from reference TRBV28 and TRBJ2-1): DVKVTQSSRYLVKRTGEKVFLECVQDMDHENMFWYRQDPGLGLRLIYFSYDVKMKEKGDIPEGYSVSREKKERFSLILESASTNQTSMYLCASSKTGASYNEQFFGPGTRLTVL.

The rearrangement links TRBV28 to TRBJ2-6, with D hard to call. The CDR3 spans 14 residues. Germline loops: CDR1 MDHEN, CDR2 SYDVKM. Trimming stripped 10 bases from V and 2 bases from J, with 12 bases between. The CDR3 DNA is TGTGCCACCACTCGGAGCACTGGGGCCAACGTCCTGACTTTC. Amino acid sequence: CATTRSTGANVLTF. The full variable domain, in which reference TRBV28 and TRBJ2-6 provide the parts outside the CDR3, is DVKVTQSSRYLVKRTGEKVFLECVQDMDHENMFWYRQDPGLGLRLIYFSYDVKMKEKGDIPEGYSVSREKKERFSLILESASTNQTSMYLCATTRSTGANVLTFGAGSRLTVL.

The chain employs TRBV2 and TRBJ1-2, with D unresolved. Per the germline V gene, CDR1 is SNHLY and CDR2 is FYNNEI. V shed 5 bases and J shed 8 bases, with 3 bases lying between them. The CDR3 runs to 9 residues. CDR3 sequence (DNA): TGTGCCAGCAGTCAGGGCTACACCTTC. As protein: CASSQGYTF.

This clone was seen just once. The V and J genes are TRBV7-2 and TRBJ2-7, with D hard to call. Trimming left V 5 bases short and J 3 bases short, with 11 bases between. Germline CDR1 reads SGHTA; CDR2 reads FQGNSA. The CDR3 spans 13 residues. CDR3 coding DNA: TGTGCCAGCAGCCTAGGACGCAGCTACGAGCAGTACTTC. Protein product: CASSLGRSYEQYF.

The rearrangement uses TRBV10-3 and TRBJ1-3; no reliable D call. In germline, CDR1 is ENHRY, CDR2 SYGVKD. Trimming took 0 bases from V and 1 from J, leaving 7 bases between them. The length of the CDR3 is 15 residues. The CDR3 DNA reads TGTGCCATCAGTGAGTCTTTGGGTTCTGGAAACACCATATATTTT. This encodes CAISESLGSGNTIYF.

The V call is TRBV4-3, the J call TRBJ2-1; 7 bases agree with TRBD2. The CDR3 is made up of 15 amino acids. V gave up 0 bases and J gave up 7 bases; unmatched junction bases: 6. The germline V gene has CDR1 LGHNA and CDR2 YSLEER. Written as DNA, the CDR3 is TGCGCCAGCAGCCAAGACCGCGCTAGCGGAAATGAGCAGTTCTTC. This gives the protein CASSQDRASGNEQFF.

V gene TRBV7-6 combines with J gene TRBJ2-1; 7 bases line up with TRBD2. The V gene's germline CDR1 is SGHVS and CDR2 FNYEAQ. Unmatched junction bases numbered 10, after V lost 8 bases and J lost 0 bases. The CDR3 sequence is 16 residues long. CDR3 DNA sequence: TGTGCCAGCCGGGGGGAGACTCAGAGCTCCTACAATGAGCAGTTCTTC. This gives the protein CASRGETQSSYNEQFF.

V and J are TRBV19 and TRBJ2-1; D is possibly TRBD2 (6 bases). Germline CDR1 reads LNHDA; CDR2 reads SQIVND (reference sequence). V lost 6 bases and J 3 bases, leaving 18 bases between the germline ends. There are 16 residues in the CDR3. CDR3 residues: CASRENVADFYNEQFF. The DNA of the CDR3 is TGTGCCAGTAGGGAAAACGTAGCGGACTTCTACAATGAGCAGTTCTTC.

V and J are TRBV28 and TRBJ2-5; 13 nucleotides line up with TRBD2. Losses at the gene ends were 2 bases for V and 5 bases for J; bases not matched to a gene: 8. CDR1 and CDR2 from the germline V gene are MDHEN and SYDVKM. The CDR3 has 17 amino acids. CDR3 loop: CASSLMGLAGFQETQYF. CDR3 in DNA: TGTGCCAGCAGTTTAATGGGACTAGCGGGATTTCAGGAGACCCAGTACTTC.